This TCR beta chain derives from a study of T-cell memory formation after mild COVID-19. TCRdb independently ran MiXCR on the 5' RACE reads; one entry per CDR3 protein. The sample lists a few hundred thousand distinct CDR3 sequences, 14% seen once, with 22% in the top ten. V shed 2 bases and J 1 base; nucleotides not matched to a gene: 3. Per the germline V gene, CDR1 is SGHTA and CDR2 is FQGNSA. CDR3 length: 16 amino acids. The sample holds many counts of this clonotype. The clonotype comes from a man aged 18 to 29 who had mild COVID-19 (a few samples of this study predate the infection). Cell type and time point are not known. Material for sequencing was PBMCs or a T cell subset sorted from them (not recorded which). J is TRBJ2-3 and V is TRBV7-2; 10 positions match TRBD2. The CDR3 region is CASSLLAGVRTDTQYF. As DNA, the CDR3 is TGTGCCAGCAGCTTACTAGCGGGGGTCCGCACAGATACGCAGTATTTT.